This T cell receptor (beta chain) emerged from a study of PD-1 blockade in classical Hodgkin lymphoma (dated by TCRdb to 2018 to 2020). Regarding the research as a whole: The study used CyTOF and TCR beta sequencing to define a peripheral blood immune signature of response to PD-1 blockade in classical Hodgkin lymphoma.

As for this clone: Its antigen is unknown. The input lacks base qualities; no much larger clone sits a single base away.

Genomic DNA was isolated using the Qiagen DNeasy kit from unsorted PBMCs as well as from negatively selected CD4+ and CD8+ fractions. Amplification of TCR beta CDR3 regions was done by immunoSEQ multiplex PCR with primers that anneal to V and J segments. A synthetic immune receptor repertoire was used to minimize amplification bias, and any residual bias was removed computationally once sequencing was done. In the source study's methods: Repertoire diversity was quantified as the Shannon entropy index using custom Python scripts. Unsorted, CD4+ and CD8+ repertoires were analyzed separately, except for combined analyses in which CD4+ and CD8+ sequences were merged in silico. TCRdb limited this immuneACCESS table to in-frame rearrangements with V and J called. A share of clones is missing; checked studies link under half to unresolved V genes, and the rest is unexplained. The V and J calls and clone size are taken from that table; D and trimming were inferred from the DNA. The sample table contains tens of thousands of clones; only one count was recorded for more than 85% of them. About 2.6% of the sample belongs to the ten largest clones.

The investigation overall reported the following: The study covered only a single clinical trial cohort, and the causes of the repertoire differences, possibly disease activity or prior therapy, were still not defined. Baseline TCR diversity was reported to be lower in newly diagnosed patients than in healthy donors, and even lower in relapsed/refractory patients.

Explained via the paper, the time point label denotes: newly diagnosed, previously untreated cHL patient sample. As a comparison group for the relapsed/refractory trial patients, PBMCs from patients with newly diagnosed, previously untreated classical Hodgkin lymphoma were sequenced. Peripheral blood was collected in 8 mL Vacutainer Cell Preparation Tubes, from which PBMCs were isolated by centrifugation and then cryopreserved. CDR1 and CDR2 are read off the germline V gene as SGDLS and YYNGEE. The CDR3 sequence holds 15 residues, the cysteine and phenylalanine included. Only the CDR3 portion is preserved as DNA: 45 bases, with reading frame beginning at the first base. V sheds 3 bases and J sheds 6 bases, leaving 18 bases between their ends.

The chain is made from TRBV9 and TRBJ1-1, with no D gene named confidently. This TCR was recovered from a human donor with classical Hodgkin lymphoma. Sequencing was carried out using peripheral blood mononuclear cells (PBMCs). The nucleotide sequence reads as follows: TGTGCCAGCAGCGCCACCTTATTTGGGCTATCTGAAGCTTTCTTT. Its protein reads: CASSATLFGLSEAFF.